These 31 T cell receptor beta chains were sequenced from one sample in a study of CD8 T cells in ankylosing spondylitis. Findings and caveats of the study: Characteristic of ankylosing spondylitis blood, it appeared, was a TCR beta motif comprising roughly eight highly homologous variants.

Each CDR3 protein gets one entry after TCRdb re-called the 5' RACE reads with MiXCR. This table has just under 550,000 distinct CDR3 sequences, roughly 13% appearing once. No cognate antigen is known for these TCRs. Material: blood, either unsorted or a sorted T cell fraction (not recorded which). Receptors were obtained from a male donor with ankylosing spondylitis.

The DNA for the CDR3 is TGTGCCAGCAGCCCCTGGAAAGCGGGAGGGGACAATGAGCAGTTCTTC. This sequence encodes CASSPWKAGGDNEQFF. The chain is built from TRBV14 and TRBJ2-1; 10 bases are shared with TRBD2. The length of the CDR3 is 16 residues. CDR1 and CDR2 from the germline V gene are SGHDN and FVKESK. V was pared by 4 bases and J by 5 bases, with 8 bases of the junction left unmatched.

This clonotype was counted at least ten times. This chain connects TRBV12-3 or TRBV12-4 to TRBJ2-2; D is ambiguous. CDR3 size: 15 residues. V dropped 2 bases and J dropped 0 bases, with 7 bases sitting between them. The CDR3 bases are TGTGCCAGCAGTTTATTTCCAGCGAACACCGGGGAGCTGTTTTTT. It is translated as CASSLFPANTGELFF.

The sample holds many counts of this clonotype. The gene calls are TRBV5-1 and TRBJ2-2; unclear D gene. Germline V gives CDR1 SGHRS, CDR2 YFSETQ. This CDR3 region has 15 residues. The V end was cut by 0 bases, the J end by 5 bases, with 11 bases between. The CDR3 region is CASSLGPLETGELFF. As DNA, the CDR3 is TGCGCCAGCAGCTTGGGGCCGTTGGAGACCGGGGAGCTGTTTTTT.

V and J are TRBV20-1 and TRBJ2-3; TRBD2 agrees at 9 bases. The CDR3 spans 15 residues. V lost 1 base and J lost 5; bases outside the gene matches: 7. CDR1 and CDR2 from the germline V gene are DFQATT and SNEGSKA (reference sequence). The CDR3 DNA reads TGCAGTGCTAGAGCTAGGACTAGCGTTGTAGATACGCAGTATTTT. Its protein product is CSARARTSVVDTQYF.

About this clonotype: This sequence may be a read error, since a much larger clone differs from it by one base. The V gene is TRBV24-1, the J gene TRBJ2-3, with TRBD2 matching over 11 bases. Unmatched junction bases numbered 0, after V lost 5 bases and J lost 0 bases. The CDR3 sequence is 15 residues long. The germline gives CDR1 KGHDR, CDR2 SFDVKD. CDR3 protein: CATSGTSGSTDTQYF. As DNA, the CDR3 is TGTGCCACCAGTGGGACTAGCGGGAGCACAGATACGCAGTATTTT.

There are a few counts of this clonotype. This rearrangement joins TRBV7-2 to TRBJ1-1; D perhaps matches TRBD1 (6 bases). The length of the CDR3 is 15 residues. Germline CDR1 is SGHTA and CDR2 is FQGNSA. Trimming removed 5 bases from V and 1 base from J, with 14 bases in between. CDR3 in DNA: TGTGCCAGCAGCCGCGGGGAGGGGGGGAACACTGAAGCTTTCTTT. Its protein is CASSRGEGGNTEAFF. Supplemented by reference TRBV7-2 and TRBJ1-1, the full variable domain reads GAGVSQSPSNKVTEKGKDVELRCDPISGHTALYWYRQSLGQGLEFLIYFQGNSAPDKSGLPSDRFSAERTGGSVSTLTIQRTQQEDSAVYLCASSRGEGGNTEAFFGQGTRLTVV.

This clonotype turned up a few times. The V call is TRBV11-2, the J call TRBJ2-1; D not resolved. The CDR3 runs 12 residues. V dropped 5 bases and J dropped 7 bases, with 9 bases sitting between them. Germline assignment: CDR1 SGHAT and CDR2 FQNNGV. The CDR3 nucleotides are TGTGCCAGCAGCCGGGTCGTAAATGAGCAGTTCTTC. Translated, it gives CASSRVVNEQFF.

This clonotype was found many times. The CDR3 bases are TGTGCCAGCAGTTCACCGGACGGGTACGAGCAGTACTTC. Its protein product is CASSSPDGYEQYF. The chain combines TRBV12-3 or TRBV12-4 with TRBJ2-7; no firm D call. The germline V and J ends were trimmed by 4 bases and 4 bases, with 11 bases remaining between them. The CDR3 sequence is 13 residues long.

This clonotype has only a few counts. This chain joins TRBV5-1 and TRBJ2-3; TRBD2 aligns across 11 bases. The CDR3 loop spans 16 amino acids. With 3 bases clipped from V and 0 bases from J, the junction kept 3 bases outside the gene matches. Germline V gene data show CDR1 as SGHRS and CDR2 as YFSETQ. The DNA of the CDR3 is TGCGCCAGCAGCTCCGGGACTAGCGGTAGCACAGATACGCAGTATTTT. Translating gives CASSSGTSGSTDTQYF.

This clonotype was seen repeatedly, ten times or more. DNA for the CDR3: TGTGCCAGCAGCCATCCCGGGACAGATACGCAGTATTTT. Residues: CASSHPGTDTQYF. This rearrangement joins TRBV4-2 to TRBJ2-3; D remains unclear. The CDR3 extends over 13 amino acids. V lost 3 bases and J 3 bases, leaving 7 bases between the germline ends. Germline-derived CDR1 and CDR2 are LGHNA and YNFKEQ.

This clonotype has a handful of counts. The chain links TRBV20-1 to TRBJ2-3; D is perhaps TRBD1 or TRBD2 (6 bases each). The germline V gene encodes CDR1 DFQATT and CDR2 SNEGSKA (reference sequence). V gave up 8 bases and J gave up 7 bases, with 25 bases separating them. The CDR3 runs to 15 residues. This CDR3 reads CSYIRSGGGTNTQYF. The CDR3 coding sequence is TGCAGTTATATACGTTCCGGAGGGGGGACGAATACGCAGTATTTT.

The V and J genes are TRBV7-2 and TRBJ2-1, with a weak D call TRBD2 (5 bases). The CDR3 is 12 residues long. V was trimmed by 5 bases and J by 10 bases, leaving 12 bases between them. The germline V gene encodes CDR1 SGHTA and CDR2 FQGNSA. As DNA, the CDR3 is TGTGCCAGCAGCCAACGGTCGGGAGAGCAGTTCTTC. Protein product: CASSQRSGEQFF.

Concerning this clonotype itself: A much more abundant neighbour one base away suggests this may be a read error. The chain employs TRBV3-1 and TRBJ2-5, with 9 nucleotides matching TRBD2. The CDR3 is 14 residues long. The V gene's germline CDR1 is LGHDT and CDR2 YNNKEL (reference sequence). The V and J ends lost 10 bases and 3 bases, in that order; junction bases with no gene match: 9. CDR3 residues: CATSKREVKETQYF. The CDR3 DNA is TGTGCCACCTCCAAGCGGGAGGTTAAAGAGACCCAGTACTTC.

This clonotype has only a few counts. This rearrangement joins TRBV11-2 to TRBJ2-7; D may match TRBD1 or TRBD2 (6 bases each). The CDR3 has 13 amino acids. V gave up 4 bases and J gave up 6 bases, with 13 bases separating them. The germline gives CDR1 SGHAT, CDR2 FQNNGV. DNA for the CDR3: TGTGCCAGCAGCTCAGACCGGGGGCTCGAGCAGTACGTC. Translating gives CASSSDRGLEQYV.

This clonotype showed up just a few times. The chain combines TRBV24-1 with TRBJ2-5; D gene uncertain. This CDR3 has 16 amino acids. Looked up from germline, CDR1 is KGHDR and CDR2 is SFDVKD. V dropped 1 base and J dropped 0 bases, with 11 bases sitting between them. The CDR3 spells CATSDFSQQHQETQYF. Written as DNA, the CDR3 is TGTGCCACCAGTGATTTTTCTCAGCAGCACCAAGAGACCCAGTACTTC.

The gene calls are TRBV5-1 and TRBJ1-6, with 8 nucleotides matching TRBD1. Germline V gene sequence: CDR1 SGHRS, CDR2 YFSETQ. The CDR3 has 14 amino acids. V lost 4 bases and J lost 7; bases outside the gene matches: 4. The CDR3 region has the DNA TGCGCCAGCAGCCCGGGACAGGAGAATTCACCCCTCCACTTT. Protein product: CASSPGQENSPLHF.

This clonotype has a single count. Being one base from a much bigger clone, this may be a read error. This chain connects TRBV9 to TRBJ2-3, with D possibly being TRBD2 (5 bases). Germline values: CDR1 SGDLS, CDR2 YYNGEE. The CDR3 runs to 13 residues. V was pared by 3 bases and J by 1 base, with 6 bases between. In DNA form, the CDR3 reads TGTGCCAGCAGCGGGACTTGCACAGATACGCAGTATTTT. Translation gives CASSGTCTDTQYF. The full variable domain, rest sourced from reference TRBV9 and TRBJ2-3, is DSGVTQTPKHLITATGQRVTLRCSPRSGDLSVYWYQQSLDQGLQFLIQYYNGEERAKGNILERFSAQQFPDLHSELNLSSLELGDSALYFCASSGTCTDTQYFGPGTRLTVL.

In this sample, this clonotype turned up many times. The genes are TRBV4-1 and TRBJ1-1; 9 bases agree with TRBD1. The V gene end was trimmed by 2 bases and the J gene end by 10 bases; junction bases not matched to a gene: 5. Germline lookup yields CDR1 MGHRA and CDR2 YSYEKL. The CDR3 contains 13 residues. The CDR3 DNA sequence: TGCGCCAGCAGCCAAAACCTGGACAGGGGAGCTTTCTTT. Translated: CASSQNLDRGAFF.

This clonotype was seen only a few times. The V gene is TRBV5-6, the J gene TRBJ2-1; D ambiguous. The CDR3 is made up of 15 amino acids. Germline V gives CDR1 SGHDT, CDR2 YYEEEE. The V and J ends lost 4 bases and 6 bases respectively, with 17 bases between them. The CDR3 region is CASSDDRRFANEQFF. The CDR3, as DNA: TGTGCCAGCAGCGACGACCGCCGATTTGCCAATGAGCAGTTCTTC.

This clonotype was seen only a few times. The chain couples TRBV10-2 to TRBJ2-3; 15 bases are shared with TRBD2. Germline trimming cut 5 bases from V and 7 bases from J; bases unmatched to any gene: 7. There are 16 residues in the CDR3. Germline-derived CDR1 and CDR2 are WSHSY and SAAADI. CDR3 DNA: TGCGCCAGCAGTCCATTGGGACTAGCGGGAGGACATACGCAGTATTTT. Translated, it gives CASSPLGLAGGHTQYF.

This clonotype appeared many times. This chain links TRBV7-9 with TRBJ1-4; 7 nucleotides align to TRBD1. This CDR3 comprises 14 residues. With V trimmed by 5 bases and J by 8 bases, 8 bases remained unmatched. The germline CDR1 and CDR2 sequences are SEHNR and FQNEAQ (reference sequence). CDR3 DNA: TGTGCCAGCAGCCTCCAGACAGGGAGCGAAAAACTGTTTTTT. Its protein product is CASSLQTGSEKLFF.

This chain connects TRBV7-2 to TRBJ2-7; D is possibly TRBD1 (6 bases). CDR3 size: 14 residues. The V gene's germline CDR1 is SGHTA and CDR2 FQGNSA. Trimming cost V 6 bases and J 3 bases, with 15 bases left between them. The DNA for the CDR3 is TGTGCCAGCAGATGCCTCGGGACACTCTACGAGCAGTACGTC. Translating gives CASRCLGTLYEQYV.

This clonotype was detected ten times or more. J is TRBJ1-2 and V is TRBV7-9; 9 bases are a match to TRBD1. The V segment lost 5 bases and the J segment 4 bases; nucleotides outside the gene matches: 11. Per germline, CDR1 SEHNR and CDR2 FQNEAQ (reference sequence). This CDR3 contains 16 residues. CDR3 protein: CASSPIGQGRSYGYTF. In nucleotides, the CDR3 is TGTGCCAGCAGCCCCATCGGACAGGGGAGGTCCTATGGCTACACCTTC.

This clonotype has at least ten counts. As DNA, the CDR3 is TGTGCCAGCAGCTTAGCGCTGGGGGCTCACCAGGGAGCTTTCTTT. Translating it yields CASSLALGAHQGAFF. J is TRBJ1-1 and V is TRBV7-9; D is possibly TRBD1 (6 bases). This CDR3 is built from 15 residues. Germline V gene sequence: CDR1 SEHNR, CDR2 FQNEAQ (reference sequence). The germline V and J ends were trimmed by 0 bases and 10 bases, with 18 bases remaining between them.

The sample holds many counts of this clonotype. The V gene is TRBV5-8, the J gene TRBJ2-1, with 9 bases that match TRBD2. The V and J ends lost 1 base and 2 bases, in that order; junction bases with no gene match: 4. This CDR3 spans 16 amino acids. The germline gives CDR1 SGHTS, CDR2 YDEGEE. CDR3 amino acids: CASSLLAGVPYNEQFF. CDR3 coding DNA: TGTGCCAGCAGCTTGTTAGCGGGAGTACCCTACAATGAGCAGTTCTTC.

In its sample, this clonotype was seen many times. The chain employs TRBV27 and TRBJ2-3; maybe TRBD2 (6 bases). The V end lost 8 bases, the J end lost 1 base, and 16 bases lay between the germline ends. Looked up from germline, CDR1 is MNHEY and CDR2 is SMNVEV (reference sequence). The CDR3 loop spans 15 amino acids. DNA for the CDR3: TGTGCCAGCGGAAATACGGGACTTCGCACAGATACGCAGTATTTT. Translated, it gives CASGNTGLRTDTQYF.

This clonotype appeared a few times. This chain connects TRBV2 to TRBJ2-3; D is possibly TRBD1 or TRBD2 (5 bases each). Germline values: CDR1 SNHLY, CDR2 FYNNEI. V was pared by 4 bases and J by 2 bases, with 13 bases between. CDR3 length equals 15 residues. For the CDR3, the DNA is TGTGCCAGCAGTGGCGGCCGGGACCCCACAGATACGCAGTATTTT. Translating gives CASSGGRDPTDTQYF. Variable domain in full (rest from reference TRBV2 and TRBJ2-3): EPEVTQTPSHQVTQMGQEVILRCVPISNHLYFYWYRQILGQKVEFLVSFYNNEISEKSEIFDDQFSVERPDGSNFTLKIRSTKLEDSAMYFCASSGGRDPTDTQYFGPGTRLTVL.

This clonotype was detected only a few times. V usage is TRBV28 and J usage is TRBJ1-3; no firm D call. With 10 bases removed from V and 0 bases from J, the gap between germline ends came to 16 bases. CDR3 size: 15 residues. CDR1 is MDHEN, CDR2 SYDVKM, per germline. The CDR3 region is CAITSRASSGNTIYF. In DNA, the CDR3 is TGTGCCATTACCTCGAGGGCTAGCTCTGGAAACACCATATATTTT.

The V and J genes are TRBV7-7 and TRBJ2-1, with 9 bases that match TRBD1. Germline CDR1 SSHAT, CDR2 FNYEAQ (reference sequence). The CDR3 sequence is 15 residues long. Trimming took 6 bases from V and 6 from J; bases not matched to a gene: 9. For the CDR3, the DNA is TGTGCCAGCAGTTCCGGGACAGGGCCCGGCAATGAGCAGTTCTTC. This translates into CASSSGTGPGNEQFF.

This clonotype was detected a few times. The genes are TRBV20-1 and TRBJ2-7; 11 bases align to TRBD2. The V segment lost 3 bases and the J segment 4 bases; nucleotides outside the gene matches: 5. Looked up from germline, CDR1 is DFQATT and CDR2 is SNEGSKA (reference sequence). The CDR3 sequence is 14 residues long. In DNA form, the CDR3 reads TGCAGTGCTAGCCCCGGGACTAGCGGATACGAGCAGTACTTC. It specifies CSASPGTSGYEQYF.

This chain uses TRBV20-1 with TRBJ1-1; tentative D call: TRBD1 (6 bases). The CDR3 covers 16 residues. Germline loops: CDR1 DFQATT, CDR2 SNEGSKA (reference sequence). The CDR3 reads CSAPRGGMMMNTEAFF. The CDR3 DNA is TGCAGCGCACCTAGAGGGGGTATGATGATGAACACTGAAGCTTTCTTT.